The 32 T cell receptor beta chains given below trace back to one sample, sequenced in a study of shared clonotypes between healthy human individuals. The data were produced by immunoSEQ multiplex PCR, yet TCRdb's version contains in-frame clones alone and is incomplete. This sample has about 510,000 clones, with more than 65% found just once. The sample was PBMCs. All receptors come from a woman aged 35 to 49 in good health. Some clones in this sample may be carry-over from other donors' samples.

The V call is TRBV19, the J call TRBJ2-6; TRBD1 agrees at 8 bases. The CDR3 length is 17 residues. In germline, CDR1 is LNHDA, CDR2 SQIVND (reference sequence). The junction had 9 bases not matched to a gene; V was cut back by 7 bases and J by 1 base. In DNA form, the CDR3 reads TGTGCCAGTACCCCCGCAGGGGGCCTTTCTGGGGCCAACGTCCTGACTTTC. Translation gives CASTPAGGLSGANVLTF. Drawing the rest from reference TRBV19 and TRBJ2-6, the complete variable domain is DGGITQSPKYLFRKEGQNVTLSCEQNLNHDAMYWYRQDPGQGLRLIYYSQIVNDFQKGDIAEGYSVSREKKESFPLTVTSAQKNPTAFYLCASTPAGGLSGANVLTFGAGSRLTVL.

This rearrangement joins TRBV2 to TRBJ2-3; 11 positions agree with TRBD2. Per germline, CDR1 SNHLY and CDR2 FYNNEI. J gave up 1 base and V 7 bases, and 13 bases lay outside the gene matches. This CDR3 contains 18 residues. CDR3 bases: TGTGCCAGCAAAACTAGCGGGAGCCATACTTCGGGCACAGATACGCAGTATTTT. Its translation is CASKTSGSHTSGTDTQYF.

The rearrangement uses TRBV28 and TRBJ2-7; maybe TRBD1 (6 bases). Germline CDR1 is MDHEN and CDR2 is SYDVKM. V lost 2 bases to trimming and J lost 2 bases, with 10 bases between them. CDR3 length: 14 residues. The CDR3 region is CASSLVGHPYEQYF. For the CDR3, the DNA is TGTGCCAGCAGTTTAGTGGGACACCCCTACGAGCAGTACTTC.

CDR3 sequence (DNA): TGTGCCAGCAGACCGGGACAGGGTACGGGCACAGATACGCAGTATTTT. Translated: CASRPGQGTGTDTQYF. The V gene is TRBV5-4, the J gene TRBJ2-3, with TRBD1 matching over 9 bases. Germline V gene data show CDR1 as SGHNT and CDR2 as YYREEE (reference sequence). The CDR3 runs 16 residues. V was pared by 5 bases and J by 1 base, with 8 bases of the junction left unmatched.

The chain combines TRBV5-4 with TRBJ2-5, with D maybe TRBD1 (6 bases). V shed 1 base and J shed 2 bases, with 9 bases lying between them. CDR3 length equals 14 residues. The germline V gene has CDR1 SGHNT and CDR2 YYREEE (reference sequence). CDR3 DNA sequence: TGTGCCAGCAGCTTGATAGGACAGCAAGAGACCCAGTACTTC. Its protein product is CASSLIGQQETQYF.

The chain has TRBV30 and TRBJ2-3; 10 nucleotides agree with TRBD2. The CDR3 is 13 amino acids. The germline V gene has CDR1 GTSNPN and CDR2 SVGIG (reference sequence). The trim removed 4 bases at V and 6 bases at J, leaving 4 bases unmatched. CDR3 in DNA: TGTGCCTGGAATAGCGGGAGGAGGGATACGCAGTATTTT. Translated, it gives CAWNSGRRDTQYF.

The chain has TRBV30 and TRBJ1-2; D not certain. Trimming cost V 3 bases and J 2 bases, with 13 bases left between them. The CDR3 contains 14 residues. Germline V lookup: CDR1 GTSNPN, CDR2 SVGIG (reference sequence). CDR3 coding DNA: TGTGCCTGGAGGAAAAGTTGGGGAAACTATGGCTACACCTTC. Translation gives CAWRKSWGNYGYTF.

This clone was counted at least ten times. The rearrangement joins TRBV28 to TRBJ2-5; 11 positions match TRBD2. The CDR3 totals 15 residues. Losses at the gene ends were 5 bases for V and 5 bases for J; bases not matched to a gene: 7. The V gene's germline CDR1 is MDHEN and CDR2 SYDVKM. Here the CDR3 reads CASSRSGRAVETQYF. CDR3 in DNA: TGTGCCAGCAGTCGTAGCGGGAGGGCCGTTGAGACCCAGTACTTC.

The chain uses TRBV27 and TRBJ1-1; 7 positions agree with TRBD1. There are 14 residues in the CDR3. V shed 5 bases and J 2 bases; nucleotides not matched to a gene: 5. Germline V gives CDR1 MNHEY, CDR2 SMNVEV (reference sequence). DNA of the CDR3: TGTGCCAGCAGTCCCGGGACAGTAAACACTGAAGCTTTCTTT. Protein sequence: CASSPGTVNTEAFF.

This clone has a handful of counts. CDR3 protein: CASSPRGPNQPQHF. The CDR3 nucleotides are TGTGCCAGCAGCCCACGGGGGCCCAATCAGCCCCAGCATTTT. The chain recombines TRBV7-8 with TRBJ1-5; a weak D match, TRBD1 (6 bases). Trimming removed 5 bases from V and 3 bases from J, with 11 bases in between. This CDR3 has 14 residues. Germline V gene lookup returns CDR1 SGHVS and CDR2 FQNEAQ.

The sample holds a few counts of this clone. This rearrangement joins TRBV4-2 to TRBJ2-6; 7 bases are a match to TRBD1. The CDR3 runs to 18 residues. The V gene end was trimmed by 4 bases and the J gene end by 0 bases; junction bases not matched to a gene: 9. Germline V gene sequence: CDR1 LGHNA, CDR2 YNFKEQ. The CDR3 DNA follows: TGTGCCAGCAGCCGGGGGACAGCTCAAAGCTCTGGGGCCAACGTCCTGACTTTC. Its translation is CASSRGTAQSSGANVLTF.

The CDR3 DNA sequence: TGCGCCAGCAGCTTGGGCGGGACAGGGGCTGGGGCCAACGTCCTGACTTTC. Translated: CASSLGGTGAGANVLTF. The rearrangement uses TRBV5-1 and TRBJ2-6; 10 bases agree with TRBD1. V shed 0 bases, J shed 2 bases, and the junction held 2 bases outside the gene matches. The CDR3 is made up of 17 amino acids. The germline CDR1 and CDR2 sequences are SGHRS and YFSETQ.

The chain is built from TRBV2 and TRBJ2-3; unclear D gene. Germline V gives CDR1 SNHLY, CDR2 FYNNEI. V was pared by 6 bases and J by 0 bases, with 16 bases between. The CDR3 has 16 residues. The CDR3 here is CASRPKGLRSTDTQYF. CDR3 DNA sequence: TGTGCCAGCAGACCCAAAGGATTGCGAAGCACAGATACGCAGTATTTT.

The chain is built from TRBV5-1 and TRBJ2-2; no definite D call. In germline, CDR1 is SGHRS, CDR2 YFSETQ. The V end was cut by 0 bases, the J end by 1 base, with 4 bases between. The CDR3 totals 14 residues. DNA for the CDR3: TGCGCCAGCAGCTTGGCTGGGAACACCGGGGAGCTGTTTTTT. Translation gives CASSLAGNTGELFF.

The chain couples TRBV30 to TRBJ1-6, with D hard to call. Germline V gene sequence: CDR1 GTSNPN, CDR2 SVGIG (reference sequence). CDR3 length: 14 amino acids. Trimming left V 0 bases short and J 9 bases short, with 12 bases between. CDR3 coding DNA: TGTGCCTGGAGTGTACAGTCGGGGATTTCACCCCTCCACTTT. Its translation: CAWSVQSGISPLHF. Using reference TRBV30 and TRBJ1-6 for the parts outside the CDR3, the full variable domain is SQTIHQWPATLVQPVGSPLSLECTVEGTSNPNLYWYRQAAGRGLQLLFYSVGIGQISSEVPQNLSASRPQDRQFILSSKKLLLSDSGFYLCAWSVQSGISPLHFGNGTRLTVT.

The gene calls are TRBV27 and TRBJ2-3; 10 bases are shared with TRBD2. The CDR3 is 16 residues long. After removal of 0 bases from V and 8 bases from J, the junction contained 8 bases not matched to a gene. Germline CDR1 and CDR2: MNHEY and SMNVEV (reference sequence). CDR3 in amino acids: CASSLSATSGLVTQYF. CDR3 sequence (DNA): TGTGCCAGCAGTTTATCGGCGACTAGCGGGTTAGTTACGCAGTATTTT.

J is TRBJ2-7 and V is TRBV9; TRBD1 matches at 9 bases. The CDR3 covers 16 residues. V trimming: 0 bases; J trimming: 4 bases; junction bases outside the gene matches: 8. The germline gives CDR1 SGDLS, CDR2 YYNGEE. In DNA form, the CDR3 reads TGTGCCAGCAGCGTAGCCGGGACAGGGAATTTTTACGAGCAGTACTTC. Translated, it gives CASSVAGTGNFYEQYF.

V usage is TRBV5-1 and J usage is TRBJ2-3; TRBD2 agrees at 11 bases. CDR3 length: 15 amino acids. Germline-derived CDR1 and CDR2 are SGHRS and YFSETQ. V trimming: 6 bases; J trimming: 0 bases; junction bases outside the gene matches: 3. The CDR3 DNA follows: TGCGCCAGCACCCGGACTAGCGGGAGCACAGATACGCAGTATTTT. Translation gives CASTRTSGSTDTQYF.

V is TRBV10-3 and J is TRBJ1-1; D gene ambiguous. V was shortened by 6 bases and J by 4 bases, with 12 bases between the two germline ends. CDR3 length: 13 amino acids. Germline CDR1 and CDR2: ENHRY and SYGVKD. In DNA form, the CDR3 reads TGTGCCATCAGCCCTACAGCAGCCACTGAAGCTTTCTTT. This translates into CAISPTAATEAFF.

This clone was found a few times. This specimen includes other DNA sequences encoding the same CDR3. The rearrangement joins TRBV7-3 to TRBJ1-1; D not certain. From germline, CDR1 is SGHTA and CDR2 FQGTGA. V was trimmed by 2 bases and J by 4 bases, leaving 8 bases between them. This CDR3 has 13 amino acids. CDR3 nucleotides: TGTGCCAGCAGCTTAGGAGGCCCCACTGAAGCTTTCTTT. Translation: CASSLGGPTEAFF.

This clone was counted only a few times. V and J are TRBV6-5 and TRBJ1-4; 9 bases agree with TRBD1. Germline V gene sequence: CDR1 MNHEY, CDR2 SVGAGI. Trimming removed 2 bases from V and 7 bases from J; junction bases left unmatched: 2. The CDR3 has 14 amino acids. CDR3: CASSYGTGLEKLFF. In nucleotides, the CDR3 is TGTGCCAGCAGTTACGGGACAGGGCTTGAAAAACTGTTTTTT.

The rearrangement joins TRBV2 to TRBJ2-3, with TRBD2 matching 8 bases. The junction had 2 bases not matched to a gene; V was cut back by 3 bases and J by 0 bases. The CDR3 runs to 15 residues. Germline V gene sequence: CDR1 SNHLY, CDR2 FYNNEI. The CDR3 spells CASSDGGGSTDTQYF. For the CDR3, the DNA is TGTGCCAGCAGTGACGGGGGGGGAAGCACAGATACGCAGTATTTT.

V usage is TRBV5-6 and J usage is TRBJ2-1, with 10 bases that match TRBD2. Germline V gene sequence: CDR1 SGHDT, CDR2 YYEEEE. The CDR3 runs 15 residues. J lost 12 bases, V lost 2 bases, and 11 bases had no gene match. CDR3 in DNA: TGTGCCAGCAGCTTAGCGCTAGCGGGAGTTTGGCTGCAGTTCTTC. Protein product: CASSLALAGVWLQFF. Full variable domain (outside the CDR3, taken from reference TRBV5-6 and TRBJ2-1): DAGVTQSPTHLIKTRGQQVTLRCSPKSGHDTVSWYQQALGQGPQFIFQYYEEEERQRGNFPDRFSGHQFPNYSSELNVNALLLGDSALYLCASSLALAGVWLQFFGPGTRLTVL.

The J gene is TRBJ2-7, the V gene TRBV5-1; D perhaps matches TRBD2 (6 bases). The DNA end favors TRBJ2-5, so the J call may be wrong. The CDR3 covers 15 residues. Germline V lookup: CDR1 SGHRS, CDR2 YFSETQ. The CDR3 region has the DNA TGCGCCAGCAGCTTGGGGTTAGCGGAGGGGGAGACCCAGTACTTC. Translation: CASSLGLAEGETQYF.

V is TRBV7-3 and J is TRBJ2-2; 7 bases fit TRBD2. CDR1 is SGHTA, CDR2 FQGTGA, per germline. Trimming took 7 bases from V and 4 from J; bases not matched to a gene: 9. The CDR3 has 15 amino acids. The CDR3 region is CASTSGGAGTGELFF. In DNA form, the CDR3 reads TGTGCCAGCACCTCGGGGGGAGCTGGCACCGGGGAGCTGTTTTTT.

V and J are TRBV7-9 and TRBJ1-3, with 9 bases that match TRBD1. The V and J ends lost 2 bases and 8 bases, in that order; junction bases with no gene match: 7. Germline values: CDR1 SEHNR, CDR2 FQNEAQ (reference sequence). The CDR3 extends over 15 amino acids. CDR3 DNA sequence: TGTGCCAGCAGCTTATCCGGGACAGGGACTTACACCATATATTTT. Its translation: CASSLSGTGTYTIYF.

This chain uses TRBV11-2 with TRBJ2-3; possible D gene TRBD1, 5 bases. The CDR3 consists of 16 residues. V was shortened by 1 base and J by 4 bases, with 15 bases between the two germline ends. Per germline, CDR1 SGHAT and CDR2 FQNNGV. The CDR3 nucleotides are TGTGCCAGCAGCTTAGGACAGATTCCCTCCGCAGATACGCAGTATTTT. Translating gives CASSLGQIPSADTQYF.

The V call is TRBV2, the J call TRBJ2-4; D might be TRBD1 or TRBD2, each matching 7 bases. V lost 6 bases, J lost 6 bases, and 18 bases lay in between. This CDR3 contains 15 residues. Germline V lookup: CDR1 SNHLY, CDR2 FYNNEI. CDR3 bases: TGTGCCAGCAGCGCTAGCGGCTCAGGGGGAAACATTCAGTACTTC. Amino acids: CASSASGSGGNIQYF.

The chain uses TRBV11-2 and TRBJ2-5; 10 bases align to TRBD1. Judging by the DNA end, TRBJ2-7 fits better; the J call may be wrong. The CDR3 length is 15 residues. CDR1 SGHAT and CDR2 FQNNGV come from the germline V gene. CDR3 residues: CASSAGGTGVDEQYF. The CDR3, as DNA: TGTGCCAGCAGCGCAGGAGGGACAGGGGTCGACGAGCAGTACTTC.

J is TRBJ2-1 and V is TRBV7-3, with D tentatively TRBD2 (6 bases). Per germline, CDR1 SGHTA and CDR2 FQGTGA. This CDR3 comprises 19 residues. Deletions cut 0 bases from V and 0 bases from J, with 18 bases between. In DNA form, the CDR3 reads TGTGCCAGCAGCTTAACGGGCGGGGACCATTCGAGCTCCTACAATGAGCAGTTCTTC. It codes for CASSLTGGDHSSSYNEQFF.

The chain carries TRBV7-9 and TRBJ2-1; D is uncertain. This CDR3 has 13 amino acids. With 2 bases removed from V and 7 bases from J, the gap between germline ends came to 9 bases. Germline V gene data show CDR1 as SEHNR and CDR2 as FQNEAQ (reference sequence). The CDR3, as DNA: TGTGCCAGCAGCTTAACTGACCAGAATGAGCAGTTCTTC. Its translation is CASSLTDQNEQFF.

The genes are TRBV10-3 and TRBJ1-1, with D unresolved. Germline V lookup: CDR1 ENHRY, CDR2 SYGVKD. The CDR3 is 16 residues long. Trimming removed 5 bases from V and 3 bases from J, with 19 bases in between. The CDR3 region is CAISPRAGSLDTEAFF. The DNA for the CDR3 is TGTGCCATCAGTCCCCGGGCGGGGAGTTTGGACACTGAAGCTTTCTTT.